The 2 T cell receptor beta chains reported below all come from one sample, sequenced in a study of cytomegalovirus exposure and HLA in healthy donors. Vbeta (60) and Jbeta (13) primers were used in the PCR. Only in-frame clones appear in the TCRdb table, and some are missing; sequencing was by immunoSEQ multiplex PCR. The sample lists approximately 100,000 clones, 69% occurring once. The specimen sequenced was PBMCs. The receptors stem from a female donor in good health and CMV-seronegative.

This clone is a singleton in its sample. The genes are TRBV19 and TRBJ1-5; D not resolved. The CDR3 extends over 16 amino acids. Germline lookup yields CDR1 LNHDA and CDR2 SQIVND (reference sequence). V was shortened by 3 bases and J by 2 bases, with 14 bases between the two germline ends. CDR3 sequence reads: CASSMGSQRGNQPQHF. Written as DNA, the CDR3 is TGTGCCAGTAGTATGGGCAGTCAAAGAGGCAATCAGCCCCAGCATTTT.

V gene TRBV19 combines with J gene TRBJ2-2; D call uncertain. The V end lost 3 bases, the J end lost 6 bases, and 8 bases lay between the germline ends. Germline-derived CDR1 and CDR2 are LNHDA and SQIVND (reference sequence). CDR3 length: 13 amino acids. The CDR3 sequence is CASSMPVSGELFF. The CDR3 region has the DNA TGTGCCAGTAGTATGCCGGTTTCCGGGGAGCTGTTTTTT.